This T cell receptor (beta chain) was recovered during a study of metastatic and nonmetastatic thyroid tumors. Until they underwent thyroid surgery, no patient had received any treatment. Original handling: The study built a papillary thyroid cancer distant-metastasis classifier from CDR3 differences across clinicopathological groups. TCRdb re-called clones from the PCR reads using MiXCR. Here the V and J calls rest on TCRdb's processing, not on the authors' analysis. Here the sample spans fewer than 6,500 clones, 25% to 40% being singletons. Study-wide results and caveats: It was reportedly found that TCR beta diversity was significantly higher in malignant thyroid tumors than in benign nodules, a difference seen in both blood and tumor samples.

As for this clone: Its antigen is currently unknown.

The CDR3 consists of 16 residues. J was trimmed by 7 bases and V by 5 bases; bases with no gene match: 7. The germline CDR1 and CDR2 sequences are SGHRS and YFSETQ. Material: tumor tissue. This receptor was obtained from a female donor with papillary thyroid cancer or a benign thyroid nodule (not recorded which). Some clones in this sample may be carry-over from other donors' samples. V gene TRBV5-1 combines with J gene TRBJ2-1, with TRBD2 matching 15 bases. The CDR3 bases are TGCGCCAGCAGTTGGACTAGCGGGAGGGCTCTAAATGAGCAGTTCTTC. Translated, it gives CASSWTSGRALNEQFF.